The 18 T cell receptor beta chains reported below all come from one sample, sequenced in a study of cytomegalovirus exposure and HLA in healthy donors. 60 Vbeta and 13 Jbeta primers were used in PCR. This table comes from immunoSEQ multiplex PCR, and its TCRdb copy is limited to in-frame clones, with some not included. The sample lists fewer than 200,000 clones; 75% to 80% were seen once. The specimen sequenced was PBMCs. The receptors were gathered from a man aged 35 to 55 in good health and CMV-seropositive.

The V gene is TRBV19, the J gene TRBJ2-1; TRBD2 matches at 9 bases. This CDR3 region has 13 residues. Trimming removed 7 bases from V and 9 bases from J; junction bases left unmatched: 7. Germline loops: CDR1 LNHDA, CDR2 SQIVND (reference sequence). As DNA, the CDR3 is TGTGCCAGTAAGGCGGGAGGGCCGGGTGAGCAGTTCTTC. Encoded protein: CASKAGGPGEQFF. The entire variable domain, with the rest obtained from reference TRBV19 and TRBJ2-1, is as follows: DGGITQSPKYLFRKEGQNVTLSCEQNLNHDAMYWYRQDPGQGLRLIYYSQIVNDFQKGDIAEGYSVSREKKESFPLTVTSAQKNPTAFYLCASKAGGPGEQFFGPGTRLTVL.

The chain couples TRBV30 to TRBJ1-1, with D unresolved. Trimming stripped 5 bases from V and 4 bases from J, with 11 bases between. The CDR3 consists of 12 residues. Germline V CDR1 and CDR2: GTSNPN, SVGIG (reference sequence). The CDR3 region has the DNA TGTGCCTGGTCCAAGCGTGTCACTGAAGCTTTCTTT. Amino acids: CAWSKRVTEAFF.

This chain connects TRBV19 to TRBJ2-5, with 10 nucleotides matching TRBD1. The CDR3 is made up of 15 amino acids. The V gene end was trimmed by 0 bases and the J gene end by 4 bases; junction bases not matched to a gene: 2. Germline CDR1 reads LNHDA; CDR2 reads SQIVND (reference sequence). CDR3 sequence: CASSIDGQGGETQYF. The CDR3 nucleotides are TGTGCCAGTAGTATAGACGGACAGGGGGGAGAGACCCAGTACTTC.

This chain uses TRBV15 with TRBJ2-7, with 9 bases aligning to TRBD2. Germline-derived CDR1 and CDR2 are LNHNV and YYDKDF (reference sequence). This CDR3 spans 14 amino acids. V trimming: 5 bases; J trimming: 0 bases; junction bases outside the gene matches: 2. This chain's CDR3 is CATSRGGGSYEQYF. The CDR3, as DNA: TGTGCCACCAGCCGCGGGGGGGGCTCCTACGAGCAGTACTTC.

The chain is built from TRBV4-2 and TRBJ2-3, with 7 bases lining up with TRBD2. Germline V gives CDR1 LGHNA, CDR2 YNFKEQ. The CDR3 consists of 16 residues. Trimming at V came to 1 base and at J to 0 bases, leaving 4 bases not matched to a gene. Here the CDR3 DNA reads TGTGCCAGCAGCCAAGGACTGGGAGGGAGCACAGATACGCAGTATTTT. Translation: CASSQGLGGSTDTQYF.

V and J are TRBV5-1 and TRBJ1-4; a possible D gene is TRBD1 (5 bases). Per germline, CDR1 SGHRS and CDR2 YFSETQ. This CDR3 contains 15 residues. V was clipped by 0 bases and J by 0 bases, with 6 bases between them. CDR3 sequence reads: CASSLAQATNEKLFF. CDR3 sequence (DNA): TGCGCCAGCAGCTTGGCACAGGCAACTAATGAAAAACTGTTTTTT. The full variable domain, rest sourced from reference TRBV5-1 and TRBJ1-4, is KAGVTQTPRYLIKTRGQQVTLSCSPISGHRSVSWYQQTPGQGLQFLFEYFSETQRNKGNFPGRFSGRQFSNSRSEMNVSTLELGDSALYLCASSLAQATNEKLFFGSGTQLSVL.

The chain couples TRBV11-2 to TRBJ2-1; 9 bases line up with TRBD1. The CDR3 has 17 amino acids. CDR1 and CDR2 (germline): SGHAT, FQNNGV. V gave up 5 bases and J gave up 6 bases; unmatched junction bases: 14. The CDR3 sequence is CASSLRSTGTGRNEQFF. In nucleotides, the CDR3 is TGTGCCAGCAGCCTGAGGAGTACCGGGACAGGGCGCAATGAGCAGTTCTTC.

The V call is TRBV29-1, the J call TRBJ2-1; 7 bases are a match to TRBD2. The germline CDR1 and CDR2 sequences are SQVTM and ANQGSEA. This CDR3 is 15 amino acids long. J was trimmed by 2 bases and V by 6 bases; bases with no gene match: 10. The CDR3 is CSVPGGPEAYNEQFF. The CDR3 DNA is TGCAGCGTGCCGGGAGGTCCGGAGGCCTACAATGAGCAGTTCTTC.

CDR3 in amino acids: CASSEQSNQPQHF. DNA for the CDR3: TGTGCCAGCAGTGAACAGAGCAATCAGCCCCAGCATTTT. V is TRBV2 and J is TRBJ1-5; no firm D call. In germline, CDR1 is SNHLY, CDR2 FYNNEI. Trimming shortened V by 2 bases and J by 1 base, and 3 bases separated the two germline ends. This CDR3 has 13 amino acids.

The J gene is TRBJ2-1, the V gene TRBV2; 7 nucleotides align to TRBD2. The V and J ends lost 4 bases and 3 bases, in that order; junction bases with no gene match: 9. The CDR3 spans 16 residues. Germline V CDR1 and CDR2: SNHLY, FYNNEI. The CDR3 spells CASSGRGEANYNEQFF. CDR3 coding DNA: TGTGCCAGCAGTGGACGGGGGGAGGCCAACTACAATGAGCAGTTCTTC.

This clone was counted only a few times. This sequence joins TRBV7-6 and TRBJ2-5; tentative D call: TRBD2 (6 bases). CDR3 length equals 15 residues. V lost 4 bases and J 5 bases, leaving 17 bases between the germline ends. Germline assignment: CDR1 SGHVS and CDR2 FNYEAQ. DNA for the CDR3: TGTGCCAGCAGCTCTGCTAGCGCCCGAAGGGAGACCCAGTACTTC. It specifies CASSSASARRETQYF.

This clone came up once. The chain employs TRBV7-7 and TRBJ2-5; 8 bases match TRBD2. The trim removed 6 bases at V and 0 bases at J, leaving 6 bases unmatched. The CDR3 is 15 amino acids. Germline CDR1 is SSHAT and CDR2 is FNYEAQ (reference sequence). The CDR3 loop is CASSRGGTHQETQYF. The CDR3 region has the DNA TGTGCCAGCAGTCGGGGGGGGACTCACCAAGAGACCCAGTACTTC.

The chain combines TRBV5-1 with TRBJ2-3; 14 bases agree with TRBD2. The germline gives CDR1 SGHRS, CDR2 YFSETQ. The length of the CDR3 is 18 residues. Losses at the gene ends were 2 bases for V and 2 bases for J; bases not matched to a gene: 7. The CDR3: CASSLQGLAGANTDTQYF. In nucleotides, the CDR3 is TGCGCCAGCAGCTTACAGGGACTAGCGGGAGCGAACACAGATACGCAGTATTTT.

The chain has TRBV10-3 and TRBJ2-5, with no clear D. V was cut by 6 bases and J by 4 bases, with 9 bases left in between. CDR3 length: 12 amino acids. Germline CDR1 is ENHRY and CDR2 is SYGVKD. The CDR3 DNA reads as TGTGCCATCAGCCGAGATCGAGAGACCCAGTACTTC. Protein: CAISRDRETQYF.

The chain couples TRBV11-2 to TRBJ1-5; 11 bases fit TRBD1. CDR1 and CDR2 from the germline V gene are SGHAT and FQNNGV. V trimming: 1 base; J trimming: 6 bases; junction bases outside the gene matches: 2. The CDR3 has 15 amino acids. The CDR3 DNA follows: TGTGCCAGCAGCTTAGGGGGACAGGGGGGTCAGCCCCAGCATTTT. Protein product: CASSLGGQGGQPQHF.

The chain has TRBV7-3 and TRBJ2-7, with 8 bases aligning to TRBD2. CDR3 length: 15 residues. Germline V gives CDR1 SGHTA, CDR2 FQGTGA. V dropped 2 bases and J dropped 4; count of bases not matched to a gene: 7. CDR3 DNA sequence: TGTGCCAGCAGCTTATTTCCAGCGGGAGCGTACGAGCAGTACTTC. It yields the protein CASSLFPAGAYEQYF.

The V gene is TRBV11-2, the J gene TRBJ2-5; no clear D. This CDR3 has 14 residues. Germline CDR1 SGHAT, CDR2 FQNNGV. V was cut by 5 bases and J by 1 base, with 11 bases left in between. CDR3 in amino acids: CASSTSGSQETQYF. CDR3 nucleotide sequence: TGTGCCAGCAGCACCTCCGGGTCCCAAGAGACCCAGTACTTC.

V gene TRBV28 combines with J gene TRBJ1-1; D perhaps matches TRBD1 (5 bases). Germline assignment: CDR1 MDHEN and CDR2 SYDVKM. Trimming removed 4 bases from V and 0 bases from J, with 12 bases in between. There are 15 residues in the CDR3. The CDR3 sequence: CASSSGGEMNTEAFF. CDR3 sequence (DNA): TGTGCCAGCAGTTCCGGGGGAGAGATGAACACTGAAGCTTTCTTT.